This T cell receptor beta chain appears in the sequencing data of a study of high-grade serous ovarian cancer treatment subgroups. As for the study in general: Samples averaged around 14,000 reads and roughly 7,700 unique TCR beta rearrangements.

Germline V gene sequence: CDR1 MDHEN, CDR2 SYDVKM. The CDR3 extends over 12 amino acids. V was clipped by 3 bases and J by 8 bases, with 10 bases between them. Tumor samples were taken before definitive surgery or chemotherapy. The study, taken as a whole, reports: Higher neoantigen levels went with greater TCR clonal relatedness.

Repertoires were generated with immunoSEQ multiplex PCR, while TCRdb's copy carries only in-frame clones and drops some. The sample lists under 4,000 clones, about 77% occurring once. This clone was seen once. Its specificity is unknown. The clonotype was recovered from a human donor with high-grade serous ovarian cancer. Sequencing used tumor tissue. V and J are TRBV28 and TRBJ1-1; D is unresolved. CDR3 region: CASSLIGGEAFF. For the CDR3, the DNA is TGTGCCAGCAGTTTGATCGGAGGCGAAGCTTTCTTT. The entire variable domain, with the rest obtained from reference TRBV28 and TRBJ1-1, is as follows: DVKVTQSSRYLVKRTGEKVFLECVQDMDHENMFWYRQDPGLGLRLIYFSYDVKMKEKGDIPEGYSVSREKKERFSLILESASTNQTSMYLCASSLIGGEAFFGQGTRLTVV.